This TCR beta chain is from a study of blood T cell repertoires in COVID-19. Germline lookup yields CDR1 LNHDA and CDR2 SQIVND (reference sequence). V lost 3 bases to trimming and J lost 0 bases, with 9 bases between them. CDR3 length: 14 amino acids. Assay: immunoSEQ multiplex PCR; the TCRdb copy retains only in-frame clones and omits some. The sample consists of under 150,000 clones, 75% to 90% of them appearing once. Material for sequencing was peripheral blood. This rearrangement joins TRBV19 to TRBJ2-7; D is unclear. This TCR was sampled from a woman aged 40 to 55 with acute or convalescent COVID-19. The CDR3 nucleotides read TGTGCCAGTAGTATTTCCTTTTCCTCCTACGAGCAGTACTTC. Translation gives CASSISFSSYEQYF. The variable domain in full, with the rest retrieved from reference TRBV19 and TRBJ2-7, is DGGITQSPKYLFRKEGQNVTLSCEQNLNHDAMYWYRQDPGQGLRLIYYSQIVNDFQKGDIAEGYSVSREKKESFPLTVTSAQKNPTAFYLCASSISFSSYEQYFGPGTRLTVT.